This paragraph reports one T cell receptor (beta chain). This sample is part of a study of beta chain features in type 1 diabetes. The collection from each donor was one heparinised blood draw averaging approximately 110 mL. Unmatched junction bases numbered 13, after V lost 4 bases and J lost 6 bases. This CDR3 is 17 amino acids long. Germline V gene lookup returns CDR1 SGHVS and CDR2 FNYEAQ. The entirety of the isolated RNA underwent reverse transcription, so expressed TCRB transcripts were sequenced. Sequencing used immunoSEQ multiplex PCR; TCRdb keeps in-frame clones, though not all of them. The sample includes hundreds of thousands of clones, over 10% of them seen just once.

Specimen: naive CD4+ T cells from blood. The TCR comes from a woman under 30 in good health. V and J are TRBV7-6 and TRBJ2-1; 9 bases line up with TRBD1. Here the CDR3 DNA reads TGTGCCAGCAGCTCTACAGGGGGCCGCCAAAGGCCCAATGAGCAGTTCTTC. It specifies CASSSTGGRQRPNEQFF.